This TCR beta chain was obtained from a study of vaccination and CD4 T cells after COVID-19. J was trimmed by 3 bases and V by 3 bases; bases with no gene match: 4. CDR1 and CDR2 from the germline V gene are SEHNR and FQNEAQ (reference sequence). The CDR3 consists of 14 residues. Comments on this clonotype: Its cognate antigen is unknown.

The treatment: roughly 10-day PBMC culture with coronavirus spike peptide pools or control peptides (ViraFEST assay). At the Johns Hopkins FTIC core, DNA taken from cultured CD4+ T cells was sequenced by way of the Oncomine TCR Beta short-read assay. TCRdb recomputed calls from the PCR reads with MiXCR, one row per CDR3 protein. The table records roughly 10,000 distinct CDR3 sequences, roughly 66% of them present only once. This receptor was identified in a human donor who had recovered from COVID-19. Input material: CD4+ T cells from blood, cultured in vitro. The chain couples TRBV7-9 to TRBJ2-7; 8 nucleotides align to TRBD1. CDR3 amino acids: CASSLGQEIYEQYF. DNA of the CDR3: TGTGCCAGCAGCTTGGGACAGGAAATCTACGAGCAGTACTTC.